This TCR beta chain was profiled in a study of cytomegalovirus exposure and HLA in healthy donors. The PCR was carried out with 60 Vbeta primers and 13 Jbeta primers. Sequenced by immunoSEQ multiplex PCR; TCRdb stores in-frame clones only, minus some. The table has under 130,000 clones, approximately 80% seen once. The sequencing sample was made of PBMCs. The TCR comes from a female donor in good health and CMV-seropositive.

CDR3 loop: CATSRAGQGANQPQHF. The CDR3 region has the DNA TGTGCCACCAGCAGAGCAGGACAGGGGGCGAATCAGCCCCAGCATTTT. This rearrangement joins TRBV15 to TRBJ1-5, with 11 bases that match TRBD1. This CDR3 is 16 amino acids long. With 1 base clipped from V and 4 bases from J, the junction kept 3 bases outside the gene matches. Germline V gene lookup returns CDR1 LNHNV and CDR2 YYDKDF (reference sequence).